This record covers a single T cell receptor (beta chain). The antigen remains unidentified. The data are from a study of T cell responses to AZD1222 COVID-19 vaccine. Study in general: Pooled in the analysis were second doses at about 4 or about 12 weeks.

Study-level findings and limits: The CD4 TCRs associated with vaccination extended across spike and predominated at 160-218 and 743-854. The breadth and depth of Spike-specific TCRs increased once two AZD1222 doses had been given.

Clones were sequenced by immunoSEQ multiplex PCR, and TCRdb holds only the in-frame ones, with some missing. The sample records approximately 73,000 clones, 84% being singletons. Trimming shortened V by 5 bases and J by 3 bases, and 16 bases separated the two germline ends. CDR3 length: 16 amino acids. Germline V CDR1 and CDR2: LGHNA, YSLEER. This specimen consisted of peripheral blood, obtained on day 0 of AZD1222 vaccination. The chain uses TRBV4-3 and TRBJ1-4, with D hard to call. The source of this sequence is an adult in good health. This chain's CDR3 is CASSYFGRAANEKLFF. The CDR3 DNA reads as TGCGCCAGCAGCTACTTCGGGAGGGCGGCTAATGAAAAACTGTTTTTT.